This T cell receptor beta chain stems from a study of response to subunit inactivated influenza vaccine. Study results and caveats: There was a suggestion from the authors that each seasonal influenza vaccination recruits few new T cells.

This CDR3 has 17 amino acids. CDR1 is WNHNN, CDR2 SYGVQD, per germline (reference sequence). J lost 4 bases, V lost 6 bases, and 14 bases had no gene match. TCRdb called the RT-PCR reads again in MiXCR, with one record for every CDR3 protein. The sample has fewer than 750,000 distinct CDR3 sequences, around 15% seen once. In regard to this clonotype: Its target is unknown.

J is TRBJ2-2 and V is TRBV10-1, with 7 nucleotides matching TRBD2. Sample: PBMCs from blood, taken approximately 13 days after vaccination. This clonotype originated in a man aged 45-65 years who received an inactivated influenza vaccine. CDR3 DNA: TGCGCCAGCAGCCATTACGTCCCGGGGGGAGGCACCGGGGAGCTGTTTTTT. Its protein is CASSHYVPGGGTGELFF.